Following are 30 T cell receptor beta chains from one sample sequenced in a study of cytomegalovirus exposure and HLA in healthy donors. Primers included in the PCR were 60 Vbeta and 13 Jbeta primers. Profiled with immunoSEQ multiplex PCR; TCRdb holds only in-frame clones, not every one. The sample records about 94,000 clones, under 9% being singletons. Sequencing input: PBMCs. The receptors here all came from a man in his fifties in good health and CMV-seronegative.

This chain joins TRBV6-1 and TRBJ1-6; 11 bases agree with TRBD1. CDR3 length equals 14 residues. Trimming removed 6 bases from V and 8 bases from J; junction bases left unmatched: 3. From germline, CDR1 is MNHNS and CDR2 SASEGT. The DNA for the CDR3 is TGTGCCAGCAGGTGGGGACAGGGGGATTCACCCCTCCACTTT. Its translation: CASRWGQGDSPLHF.

Written as DNA, the CDR3 is TGTGCCAGCAGCACGGGGGGGTACTATGGCTACACCTTC. This codes for CASSTGGYYGYTF. The chain couples TRBV7-3 to TRBJ1-2; D perhaps matches TRBD1 (5 bases). V was trimmed by 5 bases and J by 3 bases, leaving 10 bases between them. The V gene's germline CDR1 is SGHTA and CDR2 FQGTGA. This CDR3 region has 13 residues.

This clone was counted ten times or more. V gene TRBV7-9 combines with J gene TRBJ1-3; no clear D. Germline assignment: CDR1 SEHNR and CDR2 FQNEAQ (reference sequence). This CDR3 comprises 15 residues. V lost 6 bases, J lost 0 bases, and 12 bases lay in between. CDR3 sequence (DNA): TGTGCCAGCAGTTACGCAATGAGCTCTGGAAACACCATATATTTT. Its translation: CASSYAMSSGNTIYF.

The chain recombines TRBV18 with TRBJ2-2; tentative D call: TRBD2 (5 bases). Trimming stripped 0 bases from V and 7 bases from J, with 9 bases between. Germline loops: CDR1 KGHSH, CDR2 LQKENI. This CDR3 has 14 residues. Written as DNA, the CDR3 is TGTGCCAGCTCACCACCGGGAGAAATCGGGGAGCTGTTTTTT. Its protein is CASSPPGEIGELFF.

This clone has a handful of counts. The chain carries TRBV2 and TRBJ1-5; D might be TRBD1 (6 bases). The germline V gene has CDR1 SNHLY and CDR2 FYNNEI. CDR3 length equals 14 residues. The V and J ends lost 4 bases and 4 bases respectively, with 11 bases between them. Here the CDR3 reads CASSVYRENQPQHF. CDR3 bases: TGTGCCAGCAGTGTGTACAGGGAGAATCAGCCCCAGCATTTT. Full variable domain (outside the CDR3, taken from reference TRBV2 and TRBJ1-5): EPEVTQTPSHQVTQMGQEVILRCVPISNHLYFYWYRQILGQKVEFLVSFYNNEISEKSEIFDDQFSVERPDGSNFTLKIRSTKLEDSAMYFCASSVYRENQPQHFGDGTRLSIL.

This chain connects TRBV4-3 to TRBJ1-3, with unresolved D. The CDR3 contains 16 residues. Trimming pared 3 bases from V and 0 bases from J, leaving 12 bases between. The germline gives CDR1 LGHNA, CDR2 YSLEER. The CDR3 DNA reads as TGCGCCAGCAGCCACACCGGGATTACCTCTGGAAACACCATATATTTT. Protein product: CASSHTGITSGNTIYF.

CDR3 nucleotide sequence: TGTGCCAGCAGTGACGGACAGAGCTCCTACAATGAGCAGTTCTTC. This translates into CASSDGQSSYNEQFF. The gene calls are TRBV6-4 and TRBJ2-1, with TRBD1 as a possible D gene (6 bases). V lost 2 bases and J lost 0, with 8 bases in between. CDR1 and CDR2 (germline): MRHNA, SNTAGT. The CDR3 runs to 15 residues.

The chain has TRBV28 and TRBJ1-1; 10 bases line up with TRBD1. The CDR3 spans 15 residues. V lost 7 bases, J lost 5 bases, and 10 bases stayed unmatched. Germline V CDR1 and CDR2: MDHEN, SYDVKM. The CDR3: CASTTGDRGLTEAFF. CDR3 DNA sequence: TGTGCCAGCACCACGGGAGACAGGGGGCTAACTGAAGCTTTCTTT.

The CDR3 spells CASSPGAGVAYEQYF. For the CDR3, the DNA is TGTGCCAGCAGCCCCGGGGCAGGGGTGGCCTACGAGCAGTACTTC. The chain combines TRBV7-9 with TRBJ2-7, with D possibly being TRBD1 (6 bases). The CDR3 length is 15 residues. Germline loops: CDR1 SEHNR, CDR2 FQNEAQ (reference sequence). The V and J ends lost 5 bases and 2 bases respectively, with 16 bases between them.

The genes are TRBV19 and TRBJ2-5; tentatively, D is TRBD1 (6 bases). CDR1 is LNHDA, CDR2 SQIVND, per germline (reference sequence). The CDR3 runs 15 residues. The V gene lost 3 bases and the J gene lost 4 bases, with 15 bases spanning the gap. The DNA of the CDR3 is TGTGCCAGTAGTATGTCCTGGGGGCCAGGAGAGACCCAGTACTTC. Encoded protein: CASSMSWGPGETQYF. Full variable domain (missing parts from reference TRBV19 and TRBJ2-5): DGGITQSPKYLFRKEGQNVTLSCEQNLNHDAMYWYRQDPGQGLRLIYYSQIVNDFQKGDIAEGYSVSREKKESFPLTVTSAQKNPTAFYLCASSMSWGPGETQYFGPGTRLLVL.

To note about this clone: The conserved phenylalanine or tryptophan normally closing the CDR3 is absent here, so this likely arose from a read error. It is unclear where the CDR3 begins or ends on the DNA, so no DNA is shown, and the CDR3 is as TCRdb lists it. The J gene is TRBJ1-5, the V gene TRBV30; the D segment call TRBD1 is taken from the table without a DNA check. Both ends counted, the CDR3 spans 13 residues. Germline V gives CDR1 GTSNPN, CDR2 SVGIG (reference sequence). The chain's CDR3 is CAWSPGNNQPKHL.

In DNA, the CDR3 is TGTGCCAGCAGCAGAACCCAGGGGTGGGCTGAAGCTTTCTTT. Amino acids: CASSRTQGWAEAFF. The chain links TRBV9 to TRBJ1-1, with D possibly matching TRBD1 (6 bases). V was clipped by 4 bases and J by 6 bases, with 16 bases between them. CDR1 SGDLS and CDR2 YYNGEE come from the germline V gene. The CDR3 covers 14 residues.

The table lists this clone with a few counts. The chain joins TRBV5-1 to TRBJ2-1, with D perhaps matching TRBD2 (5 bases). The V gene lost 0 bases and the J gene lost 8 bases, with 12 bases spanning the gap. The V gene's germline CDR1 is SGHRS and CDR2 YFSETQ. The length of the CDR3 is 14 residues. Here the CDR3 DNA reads TGCGCCAGCAGCTTGGGAGGCCGGGGTCATGAGCAGTTCTTC. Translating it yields CASSLGGRGHEQFF.

CDR3 amino acids: CASSQEETDYEQYF. Written as DNA, the CDR3 is TGCGCCAGCAGCCAAGAAGAGACAGACTACGAGCAGTACTTC. The chain is built from TRBV4-3 and TRBJ2-7; tentative D call: TRBD1 (5 bases). The CDR3 spans 14 residues. The germline CDR1 and CDR2 sequences are LGHNA and YSLEER. V lost 0 bases and J 3 bases, leaving 9 bases between the germline ends.

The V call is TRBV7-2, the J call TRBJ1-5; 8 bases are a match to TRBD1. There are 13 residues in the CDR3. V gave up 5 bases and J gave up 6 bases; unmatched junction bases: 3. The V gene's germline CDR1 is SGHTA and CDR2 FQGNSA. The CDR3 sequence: CASSPDRGQPQHF. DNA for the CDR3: TGTGCCAGCAGCCCCGACAGGGGTCAGCCCCAGCATTTT. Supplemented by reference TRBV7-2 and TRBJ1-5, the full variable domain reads GAGVSQSPSNKVTEKGKDVELRCDPISGHTALYWYRQSLGQGLEFLIYFQGNSAPDKSGLPSDRFSAERTGGSVSTLTIQRTQQEDSAVYLCASSPDRGQPQHFGDGTRLSIL.

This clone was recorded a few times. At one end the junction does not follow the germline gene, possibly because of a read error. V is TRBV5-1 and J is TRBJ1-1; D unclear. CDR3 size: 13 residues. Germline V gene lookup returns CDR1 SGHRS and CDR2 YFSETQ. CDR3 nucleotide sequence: TGCGCCAGCAGCTTGAACGGGAACGCTGAAGCTTTCTTT. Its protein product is CASSLNGNAEAFF.

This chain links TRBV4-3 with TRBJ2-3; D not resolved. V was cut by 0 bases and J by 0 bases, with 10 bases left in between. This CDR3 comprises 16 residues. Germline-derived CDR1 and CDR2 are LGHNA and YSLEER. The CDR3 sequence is CASSQDRDISTDTQYF. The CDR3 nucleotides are TGCGCCAGCAGCCAAGATCGAGACATAAGCACAGATACGCAGTATTTT.

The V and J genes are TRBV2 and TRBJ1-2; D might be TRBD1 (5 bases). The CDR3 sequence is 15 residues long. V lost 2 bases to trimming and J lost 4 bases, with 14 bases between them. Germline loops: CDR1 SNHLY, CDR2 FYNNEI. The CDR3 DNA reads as TGTGCCAGCAGTGAAAATTGGGGGGATTCCTATGGCTACACCTTC. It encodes CASSENWGDSYGYTF.

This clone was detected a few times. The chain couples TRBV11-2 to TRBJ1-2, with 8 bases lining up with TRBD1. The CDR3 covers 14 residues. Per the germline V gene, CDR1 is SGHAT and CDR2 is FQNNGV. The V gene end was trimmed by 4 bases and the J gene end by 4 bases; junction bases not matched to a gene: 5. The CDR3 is CASSSADRGYGYTF. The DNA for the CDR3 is TGTGCCAGCAGCTCGGCTGACAGGGGCTATGGCTACACCTTC. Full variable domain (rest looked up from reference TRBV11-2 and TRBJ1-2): EAGVAQSPRYKIIEKRQSVAFWCNPISGHATLYWYQQILGQGPKLLIQFQNNGVVDDSQLPKDRFSAERLKGVDSTLKIQPAKLEDSAVYLCASSSADRGYGYTFGSGTRLTVV.

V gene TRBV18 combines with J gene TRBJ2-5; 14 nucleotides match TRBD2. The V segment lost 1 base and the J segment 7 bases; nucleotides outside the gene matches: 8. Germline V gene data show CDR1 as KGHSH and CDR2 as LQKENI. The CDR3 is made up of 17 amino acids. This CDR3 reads CASSPQQGLAGVWTQYF. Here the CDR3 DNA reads TGTGCCAGCTCACCACAACAGGGACTAGCGGGGGTTTGGACCCAGTACTTC.

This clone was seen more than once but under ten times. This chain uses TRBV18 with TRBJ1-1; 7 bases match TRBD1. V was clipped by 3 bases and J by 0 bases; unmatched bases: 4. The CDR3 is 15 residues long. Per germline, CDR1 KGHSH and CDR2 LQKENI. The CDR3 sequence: CASSPSGQLNTEAFF. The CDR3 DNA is TGTGCCAGCTCACCCTCGGGACAGTTGAACACTGAAGCTTTCTTT.

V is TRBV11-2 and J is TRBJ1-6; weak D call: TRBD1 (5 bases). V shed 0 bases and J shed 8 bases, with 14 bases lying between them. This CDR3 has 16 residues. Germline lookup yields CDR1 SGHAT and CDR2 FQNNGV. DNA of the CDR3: TGTGCCAGCAGCTTAGATCCGCAGGGAGGCTATTCACCCCTCCACTTT. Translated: CASSLDPQGGYSPLHF. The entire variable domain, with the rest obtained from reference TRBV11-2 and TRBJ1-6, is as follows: EAGVAQSPRYKIIEKRQSVAFWCNPISGHATLYWYQQILGQGPKLLIQFQNNGVVDDSQLPKDRFSAERLKGVDSTLKIQPAKLEDSAVYLCASSLDPQGGYSPLHFGNGTRLTVT.

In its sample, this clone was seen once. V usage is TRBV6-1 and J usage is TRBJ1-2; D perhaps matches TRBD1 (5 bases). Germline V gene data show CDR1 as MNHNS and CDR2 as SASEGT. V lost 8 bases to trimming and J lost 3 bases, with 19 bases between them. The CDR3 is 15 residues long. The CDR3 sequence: CASGGVRERDYGYTF. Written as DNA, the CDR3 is TGTGCCAGCGGCGGCGTCAGGGAAAGGGACTATGGCTACACCTTC.

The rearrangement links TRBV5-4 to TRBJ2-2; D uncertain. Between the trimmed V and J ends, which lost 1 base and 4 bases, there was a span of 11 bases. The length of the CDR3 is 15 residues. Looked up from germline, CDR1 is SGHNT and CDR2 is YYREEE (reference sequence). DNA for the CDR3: TGTGCCAGCAGCTTGTCAACAGCATTCACCGGGGAGCTGTTTTTT. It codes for CASSLSTAFTGELFF.

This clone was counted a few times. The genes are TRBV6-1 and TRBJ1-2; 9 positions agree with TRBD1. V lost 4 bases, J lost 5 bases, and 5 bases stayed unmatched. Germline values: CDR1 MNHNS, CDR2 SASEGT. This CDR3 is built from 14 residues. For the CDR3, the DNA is TGTGCCAGCAGTGGAACAGGGGGCGATTATGGCTACACCTTC. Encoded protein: CASSGTGGDYGYTF.

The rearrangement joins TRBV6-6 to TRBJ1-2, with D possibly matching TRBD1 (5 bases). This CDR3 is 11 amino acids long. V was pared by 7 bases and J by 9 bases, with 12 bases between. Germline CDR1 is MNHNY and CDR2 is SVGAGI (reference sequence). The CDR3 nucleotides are TGTGCCAGCACTTTAGGGGTTAGCTACACCTTC. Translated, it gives CASTLGVSYTF.

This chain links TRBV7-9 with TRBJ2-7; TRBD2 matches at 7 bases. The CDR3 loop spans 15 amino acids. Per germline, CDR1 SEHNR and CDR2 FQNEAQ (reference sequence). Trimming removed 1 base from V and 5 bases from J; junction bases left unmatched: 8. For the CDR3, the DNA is TGTGCCAGCAGCTTAGGTACGGGGGGAATCCACGAGCAGTACTTC. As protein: CASSLGTGGIHEQYF.

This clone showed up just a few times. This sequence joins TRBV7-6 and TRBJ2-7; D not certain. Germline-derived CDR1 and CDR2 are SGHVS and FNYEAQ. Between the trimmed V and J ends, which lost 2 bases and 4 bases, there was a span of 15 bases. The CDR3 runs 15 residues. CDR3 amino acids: CASSLQVASVYEQYF. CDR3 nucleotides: TGTGCCAGCAGCTTACAGGTGGCGTCGGTTTACGAGCAGTACTTC.

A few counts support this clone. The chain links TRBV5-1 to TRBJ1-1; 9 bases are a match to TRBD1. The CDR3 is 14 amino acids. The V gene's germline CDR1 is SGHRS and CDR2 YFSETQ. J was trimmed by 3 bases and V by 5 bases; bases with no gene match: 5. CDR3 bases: TGCGCCAGCAGATCACAGGGGGCTGACACTGAAGCTTTCTTT. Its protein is CASRSQGADTEAFF.

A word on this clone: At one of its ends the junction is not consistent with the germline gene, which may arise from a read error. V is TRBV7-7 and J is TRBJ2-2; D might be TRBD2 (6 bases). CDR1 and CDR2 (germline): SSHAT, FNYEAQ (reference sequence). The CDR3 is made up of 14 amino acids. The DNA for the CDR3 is TGTGCTAGCAGCTTGGGGGGAAACACCGGGGAGCTGTTTTTT. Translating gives CASSLGGNTGELFF.